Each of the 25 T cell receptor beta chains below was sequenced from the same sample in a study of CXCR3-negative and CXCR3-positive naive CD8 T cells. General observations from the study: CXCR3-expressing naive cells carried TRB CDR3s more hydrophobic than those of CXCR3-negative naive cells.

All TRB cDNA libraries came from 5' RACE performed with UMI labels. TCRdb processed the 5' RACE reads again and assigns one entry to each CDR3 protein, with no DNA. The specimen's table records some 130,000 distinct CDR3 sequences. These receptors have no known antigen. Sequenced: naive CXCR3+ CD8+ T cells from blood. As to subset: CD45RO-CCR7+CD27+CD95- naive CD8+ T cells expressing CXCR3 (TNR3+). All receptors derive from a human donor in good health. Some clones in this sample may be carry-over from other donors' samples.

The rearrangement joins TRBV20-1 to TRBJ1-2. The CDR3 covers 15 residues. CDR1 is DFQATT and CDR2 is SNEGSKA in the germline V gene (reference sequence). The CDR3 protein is CSARWVSASNYGYTF.

The CDR3 protein is CASSFGGNTEAFF. The rearrangement joins TRBV28 to TRBJ1-1; TCRdb names TRBD1, which stays unverified in the absence of DNA. The CDR3 runs 13 residues. CDR1 and CDR2 (germline): MDHEN, SYDVKM.

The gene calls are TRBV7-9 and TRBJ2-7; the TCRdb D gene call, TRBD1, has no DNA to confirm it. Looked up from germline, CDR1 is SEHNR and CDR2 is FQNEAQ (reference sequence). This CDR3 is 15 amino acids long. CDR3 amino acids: CASSFPGTPFYEQYF.

The CDR3 protein is CASSASGSLVGSEKLFF. J is TRBJ1-4 and V is TRBV9; TCRdb lists TRBD1, though no DNA is available to test this call. The CDR3 totals 17 residues. Per the germline V gene, CDR1 is SGDLS and CDR2 is YYNGEE.

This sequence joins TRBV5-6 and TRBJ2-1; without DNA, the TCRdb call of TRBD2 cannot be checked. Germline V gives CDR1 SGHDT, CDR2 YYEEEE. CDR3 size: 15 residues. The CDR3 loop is CASSLPSGFVNEQFF.

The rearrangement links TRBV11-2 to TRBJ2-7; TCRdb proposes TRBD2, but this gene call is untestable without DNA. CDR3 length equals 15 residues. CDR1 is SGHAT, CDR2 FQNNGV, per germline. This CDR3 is CASSPWTSGPYEQYF.

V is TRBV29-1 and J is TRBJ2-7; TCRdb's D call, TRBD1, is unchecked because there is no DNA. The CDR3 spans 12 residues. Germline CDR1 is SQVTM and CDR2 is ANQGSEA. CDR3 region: CSVLTDSYEQYF.

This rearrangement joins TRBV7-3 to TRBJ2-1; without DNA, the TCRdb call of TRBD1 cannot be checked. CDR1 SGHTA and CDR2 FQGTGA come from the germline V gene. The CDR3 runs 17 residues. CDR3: CASSLSPGGGGDNEQFF.

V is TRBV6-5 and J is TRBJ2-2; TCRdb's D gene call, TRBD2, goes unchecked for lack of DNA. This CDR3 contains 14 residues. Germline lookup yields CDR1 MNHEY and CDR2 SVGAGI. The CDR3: CASSYQPPPGELFF.

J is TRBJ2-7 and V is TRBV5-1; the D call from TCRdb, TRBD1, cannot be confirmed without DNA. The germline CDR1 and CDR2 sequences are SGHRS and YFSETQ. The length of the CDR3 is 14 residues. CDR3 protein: CASSGDMGPYEQYF.

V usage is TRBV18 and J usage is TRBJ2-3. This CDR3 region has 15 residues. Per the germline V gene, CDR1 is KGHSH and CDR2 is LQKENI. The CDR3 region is CASSPPGLASDTQYF.

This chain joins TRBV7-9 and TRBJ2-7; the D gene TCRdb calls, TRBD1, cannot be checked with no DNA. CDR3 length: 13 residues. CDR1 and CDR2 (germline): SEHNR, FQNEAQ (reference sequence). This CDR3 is CASRGGRGGEQYF.

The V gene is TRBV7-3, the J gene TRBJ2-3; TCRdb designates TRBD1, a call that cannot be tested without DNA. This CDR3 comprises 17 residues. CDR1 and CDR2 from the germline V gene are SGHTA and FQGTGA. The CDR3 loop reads CASSLTTGAPQADTQYF.

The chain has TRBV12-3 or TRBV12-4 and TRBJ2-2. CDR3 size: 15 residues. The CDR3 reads CASSFFLVNTGELFF.

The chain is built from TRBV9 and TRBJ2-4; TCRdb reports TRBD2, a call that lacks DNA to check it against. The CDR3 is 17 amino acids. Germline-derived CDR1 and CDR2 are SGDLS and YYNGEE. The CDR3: CASSAPVAGGPRNIQYF.

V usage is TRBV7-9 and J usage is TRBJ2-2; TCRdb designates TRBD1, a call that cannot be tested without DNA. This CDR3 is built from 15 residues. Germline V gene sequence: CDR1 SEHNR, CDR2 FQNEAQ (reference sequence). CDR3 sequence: CASSHPDRGRGELFF.

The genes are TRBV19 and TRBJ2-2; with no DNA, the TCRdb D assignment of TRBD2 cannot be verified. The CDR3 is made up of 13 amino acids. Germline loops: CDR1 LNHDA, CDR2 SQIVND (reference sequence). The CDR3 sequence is CASSGTITGELFF.

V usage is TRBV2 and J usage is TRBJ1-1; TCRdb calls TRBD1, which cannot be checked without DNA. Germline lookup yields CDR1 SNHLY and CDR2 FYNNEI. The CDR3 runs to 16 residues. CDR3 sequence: CASSEGRGFMNTEAFF.

CDR3 sequence reads: CASSFDGGANYEQYF. This chain connects TRBV7-6 to TRBJ2-7; the D call of TRBD1 rests on TCRdb alone, since no DNA is present to check it. Germline assignment: CDR1 SGHVS and CDR2 FNYEAQ. The CDR3 is 15 amino acids. Filled out from reference TRBV7-6 and TRBJ2-7, the complete variable domain reads GAGVSQSPRYKVTKRGQDVALRCDPISGHVSLYWYRQALGQGPEFLTYFNYEAQQDKSGLPNDRFSAERPEGSISTLTIQRTEQRDSAMYRCASSFDGGANYEQYFGPGTRLTVT.

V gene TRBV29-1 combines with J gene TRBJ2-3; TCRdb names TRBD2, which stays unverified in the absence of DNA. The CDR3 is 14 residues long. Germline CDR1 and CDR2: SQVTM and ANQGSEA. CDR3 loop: CSFRLAGGPDTQYF.

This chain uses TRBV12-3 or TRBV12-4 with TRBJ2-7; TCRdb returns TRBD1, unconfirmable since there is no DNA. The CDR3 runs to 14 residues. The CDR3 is CASSLWDRGDEQYF.

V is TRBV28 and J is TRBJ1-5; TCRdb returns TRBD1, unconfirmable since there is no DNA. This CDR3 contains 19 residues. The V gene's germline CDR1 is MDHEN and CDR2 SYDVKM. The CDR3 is CASSHRPGTGNNSNQPQHF.

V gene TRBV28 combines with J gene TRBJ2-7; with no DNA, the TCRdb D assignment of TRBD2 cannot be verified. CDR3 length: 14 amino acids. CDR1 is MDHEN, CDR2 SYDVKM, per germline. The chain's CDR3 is CASSSREIPYEQYF.

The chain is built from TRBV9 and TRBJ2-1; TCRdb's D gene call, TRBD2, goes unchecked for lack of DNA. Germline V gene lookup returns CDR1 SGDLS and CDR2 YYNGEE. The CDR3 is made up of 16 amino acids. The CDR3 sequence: CASSVVLAGDYNEQFF.

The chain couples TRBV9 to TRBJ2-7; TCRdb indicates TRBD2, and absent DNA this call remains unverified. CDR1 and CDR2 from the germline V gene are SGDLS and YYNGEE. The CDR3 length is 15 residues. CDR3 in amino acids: CASSVEGLAPYEQYF.